One and the same sample provided the 14 T cell receptor beta chains below, sequenced in a study of blood T cell repertoires in COVID-19. Assay used: immunoSEQ multiplex PCR; TCRdb lists only in-frame clones, some missing. The data contain about 300,000 clones, about 87% of them singletons. Sequencing input: peripheral blood. The receptors derive from a woman in her 30s who had recovered from COVID-19.

The chain has TRBV5-1 and TRBJ2-3; no clear D gene. The CDR3 extends over 14 amino acids. Trimming shortened V by 0 bases and J by 2 bases, and 7 bases separated the two germline ends. Per germline, CDR1 SGHRS and CDR2 YFSETQ. The DNA for the CDR3 is TGCGCCAGCAGCTTGGGCAGGCCCACAGATACGCAGTATTTT. The encoded protein is CASSLGRPTDTQYF.

This clone occurred once. The CDR3 DNA reads as TGCGCCAGCAGCCTGGGACAGATTGGTTCCTACGAGCAGTACTTC. Protein sequence: CASSLGQIGSYEQYF. The gene calls are TRBV5-1 and TRBJ2-7; 7 bases map to TRBD1. Germline V gives CDR1 SGHRS, CDR2 YFSETQ. The length of the CDR3 is 15 residues. V gave up 4 bases and J gave up 1 base; unmatched junction bases: 8.

The V and J genes are TRBV9 and TRBJ1-2; D unclear. This CDR3 spans 14 amino acids. Germline CDR1 and CDR2: SGDLS and YYNGEE. V lost 0 bases to trimming and J lost 4 bases, with 10 bases between them. DNA for the CDR3: TGTGCCAGCAGCGTAGGAGAGGTGGGCTATGGCTACACCTTC. The encoded protein is CASSVGEVGYGYTF.

The chain employs TRBV4-3 and TRBJ2-7; a weak D match, TRBD2 (6 bases). The CDR3 is made up of 16 amino acids. Trimming took off 1 base at V and 0 bases at J, with 13 bases between the two ends. The germline V gene has CDR1 LGHNA and CDR2 YSLEER. This chain's CDR3 is CASSQGVGSGSYEQYF. The CDR3 coding sequence is TGCGCCAGCAGCCAAGGAGTTGGTAGCGGCTCCTACGAGCAGTACTTC.

The V gene is TRBV24-1, the J gene TRBJ1-2; 7 bases fit TRBD1. V was clipped by 5 bases and J by 4 bases; unmatched bases: 3. The CDR3 runs 13 residues. From germline, CDR1 is KGHDR and CDR2 SFDVKD. CDR3 amino acids: CATSARQGYGYTF. The CDR3 nucleotides are TGTGCCACCAGTGCCCGACAGGGCTATGGCTACACCTTC.

The V and J genes are TRBV3-1 (or the pseudogene TRBV3-2) and TRBJ1-1; TRBD1 is a possible D gene (5 bases). This CDR3 comprises 15 residues. Germline V CDR1 and CDR2: LGHDT, YNNKEL (reference sequence). V was cut by 4 bases and J by 0 bases, with 12 bases left in between. CDR3 sequence (DNA): TGTGCCAGCAGCCTGGCGGGACGGATGAACACTGAAGCTTTCTTT. As protein: CASSLAGRMNTEAFF.

This clone was seen a single time. The chain combines TRBV6-2 or TRBV6-3 with TRBJ1-4; D ambiguous. Per the germline V gene, CDR1 is MNHEY and CDR2 is SVGEGT. The CDR3 extends over 14 amino acids. V gave up 2 bases and J gave up 8 bases, with 12 bases separating them. Here the CDR3 reads CASSYNGYREKLFF. CDR3 coding DNA: TGTGCCAGCAGTTACAACGGGTACCGGGAAAAACTGTTTTTT.

CDR3 amino acids: CASSQWTGTYVSPLHF. CDR3 sequence (DNA): TGTGCCAGCAGCCAATGGACGGGGACTTACGTCTCACCCCTCCACTTT. The chain couples TRBV3-1 (or the pseudogene TRBV3-2) to TRBJ1-6, with D perhaps matching TRBD1 (5 bases). Germline V gene data show CDR1 as LGHDT and CDR2 as YNNKEL (reference sequence). The ends were cut back, 2 bases at V and 10 bases at J, with 18 bases in the middle. This CDR3 spans 16 amino acids.

The rearrangement links TRBV5-1 to TRBJ1-4; D may be TRBD1 (5 bases). Trimming removed 3 bases at V and 7 bases at J, with 16 bases between. The germline CDR1 and CDR2 sequences are SGHRS and YFSETQ. The CDR3 spans 15 residues. The CDR3 DNA sequence: TGCGCCAGCAGCTCCTCGACAAGAAGGGGTGAAAAACTGTTTTTT. Amino acids: CASSSSTRRGEKLFF.

The genes are TRBV14 and TRBJ1-1; 8 nucleotides line up with TRBD1. The trim removed 4 bases at V and 5 bases at J, leaving 9 bases unmatched. The CDR3 is 15 residues long. Germline loops: CDR1 SGHDN, CDR2 FVKESK. The CDR3 spells CASSPLGQGGTEAFF. For the CDR3, the DNA is TGTGCCAGCAGCCCCCTCGGACAGGGAGGAACTGAAGCTTTCTTT.

The gene calls are TRBV28 and TRBJ2-1; 7 nucleotides match TRBD1. The V gene end was trimmed by 4 bases and the J gene end by 4 bases; junction bases not matched to a gene: 7. The CDR3 has 15 amino acids. Germline values: CDR1 MDHEN, CDR2 SYDVKM. Here the CDR3 reads CASSWTGTAYNEQFF. Written as DNA, the CDR3 is TGTGCCAGCAGTTGGACCGGGACAGCATACAATGAGCAGTTCTTC.

This clone has more than one count but fewer than ten. The rearrangement joins TRBV3-1 (or the pseudogene TRBV3-2) to TRBJ1-2; a weak D match, TRBD1 (5 bases). This CDR3 spans 15 amino acids. The germline V gene has CDR1 LGHDT and CDR2 YNNKEL (reference sequence). Trimming left V 1 base short and J 8 bases short, with 17 bases between. The CDR3 coding sequence is TGTGCCAGCAGCCAAGGACTGGGAGGGGAGGGAGGCTACACCTTC. It encodes CASSQGLGGEGGYTF.

The chain is built from TRBV11-3 and TRBJ2-3, with D hard to call. V was trimmed by 4 bases and J by 2 bases, leaving 13 bases between them. Germline V lookup: CDR1 SGHNT, CDR2 YENEEA. This CDR3 region has 15 residues. This chain's CDR3 is CASSSGVRPTDTQYF. In DNA form, the CDR3 reads TGTGCCAGCAGCTCCGGTGTACGCCCCACAGATACGCAGTATTTT.

This chain joins TRBV7-8 and TRBJ2-5; TRBD2 aligns across 7 bases. The CDR3 extends over 17 amino acids. Unmatched junction bases numbered 20, after V lost 5 bases and J lost 8 bases. The germline CDR1 and CDR2 sequences are SGHVS and FQNEAQ. The CDR3 sequence: CASSPREGSGLSGTQYF. DNA of the CDR3: TGTGCCAGCAGCCCTCGGGAAGGTAGCGGGCTTTCGGGTACCCAGTACTTC.